One and the same sample provided the 27 T cell receptor beta chains below, sequenced in a study of cytomegalovirus exposure and HLA in healthy donors. The PCR contained 60 Vbeta and 13 Jbeta primers. Sequencing was performed with immunoSEQ multiplex PCR; in TCRdb, only in-frame clones are kept and a portion is missing. The table has about 130,000 clones, around 70% seen once; the top ten hold under 3.5%. The sequencing sample was made of PBMCs. The receptor source for this set is a man under 40 in good health and CMV-seronegative.

The genes are TRBV5-4 and TRBJ2-5, with 8 bases lining up with TRBD1. The V gene end was trimmed by 4 bases and the J gene end by 2 bases; junction bases not matched to a gene: 10. CDR3 length: 16 residues. In germline, CDR1 is SGHNT, CDR2 YYREEE (reference sequence). The CDR3 region is CASSLMTGENQETQYF. The DNA of the CDR3 is TGTGCCAGCAGCCTGATGACAGGGGAAAATCAAGAGACCCAGTACTTC.

This clone appeared once. This chain links TRBV10-3 with TRBJ2-3; D is ambiguous. V was trimmed by 11 bases and J by 2 bases, leaving 14 bases between them. This CDR3 has 13 residues. Germline loops: CDR1 ENHRY, CDR2 SYGVKD. CDR3 amino acids: CASGLEVTDTQYF. CDR3 nucleotides: TGTGCCTCTGGTCTAGAGGTCACAGATACGCAGTATTTT.

This clone was seen a single time. The V and J genes are TRBV14 and TRBJ1-3, with D uncertain. CDR3 length: 17 amino acids. Trimming removed 0 bases at V and 0 bases at J, with 12 bases between. Looked up from germline, CDR1 is SGHDN and CDR2 is FVKESK. CDR3 bases: TGTGCCAGCAGCCAAGAAAGGCAGGAAAACTCTGGAAACACCATATATTTT. Its protein is CASSQERQENSGNTIYF.

The V call is TRBV7-8, the J call TRBJ1-5; D unresolved. The germline V gene encodes CDR1 SGHVS and CDR2 FQNEAQ. V was shortened by 4 bases and J by 0 bases, with 16 bases between the two germline ends. The CDR3 totals 17 residues. The CDR3 loop reads CASSSPGILFSNQPQHF. The CDR3, as DNA: TGTGCCAGCAGCTCCCCCGGGATTTTATTTAGCAATCAGCCCCAGCATTTT. The whole variable domain, filled in from reference TRBV7-8 and TRBJ1-5, reads GAGVSQSPRYKVAKRGQDVALRCDPISGHVSLFWYQQALGQGPEFLTYFQNEAQLDKSGLPSDRFFAERPEGSVSTLKIQRTQQEDSAVYLCASSSPGILFSNQPQHFGDGTRLSIL.

V gene TRBV6-5 combines with J gene TRBJ2-1; tentative D call: TRBD1 (5 bases). CDR3 length equals 14 residues. V shed 2 bases and J shed 5 bases, with 10 bases lying between them. Germline-derived CDR1 and CDR2 are MNHEY and SVGAGI. The chain's CDR3 is CASSYIQAHNEQFF. The DNA of the CDR3 is TGTGCCAGCAGTTACATACAGGCGCACAATGAGCAGTTCTTC.

In this sample, this clone turned up a few times. The V and J genes are TRBV2 and TRBJ1-4; 7 nucleotides agree with TRBD1. The CDR3 has 15 residues. With 4 bases clipped from V and 6 bases from J, the junction kept 8 bases outside the gene matches. Germline V lookup: CDR1 SNHLY, CDR2 FYNNEI. The DNA of the CDR3 is TGTGCCAGCAGTGGCCAGGGAAGGGGGCATGAAAAACTGTTTTTT. Amino acid sequence: CASSGQGRGHEKLFF.

This clone appeared once. This rearrangement joins TRBV11-3 to TRBJ2-1; D call uncertain. The CDR3 sequence is 13 residues long. Germline-derived CDR1 and CDR2 are SGHNT and YENEEA. Trimming took off 0 bases at V and 5 bases at J, with 5 bases between the two ends. CDR3 bases: TGTGCCAGCAGCTTAGAGCCTAACAATGAGCAGTTCTTC. It is translated as CASSLEPNNEQFF.

This chain joins TRBV27 and TRBJ2-2; weak D call: TRBD2 (5 bases). This CDR3 spans 13 amino acids. Trimming removed 3 bases at V and 4 bases at J, with 6 bases between. Germline assignment: CDR1 MNHEY and CDR2 SMNVEV (reference sequence). CDR3 DNA: TGTGCCAGCAGTTTCGCGGGCACCGGGGAGCTGTTTTTT. This gives the protein CASSFAGTGELFF.

The rearrangement uses TRBV19 and TRBJ1-1, with TRBD1 matching 9 bases. This CDR3 is built from 13 residues. J gave up 5 bases and V 6 bases, and 4 bases lay outside the gene matches. The germline V gene has CDR1 LNHDA and CDR2 SQIVND (reference sequence). As DNA, the CDR3 is TGTGCCAGTAGCTCGACAGGGGGGACTGAAGCTTTCTTT. It translates to CASSSTGGTEAFF.

CDR3 region: CASLMTAYNEKLFF. The CDR3 bases are TGTGCCAGTTTAATGACAGCATATAATGAAAAACTGTTTTTT. This chain uses TRBV30 with TRBJ1-4; tentative D call: TRBD1 (5 bases). Trimming removed 8 bases from V and 4 bases from J, with 17 bases in between. This CDR3 spans 14 amino acids. Germline-derived CDR1 and CDR2 are GTSNPN and SVGIG (reference sequence).

The chain recombines TRBV7-3 with TRBJ1-1, with D maybe TRBD1 (5 bases). The V gene lost 4 bases and the J gene lost 6 bases, with 12 bases spanning the gap. The CDR3 covers 13 residues. The germline gives CDR1 SGHTA, CDR2 FQGTGA. CDR3 in amino acids: CASSSGVGSEAFF. CDR3 in DNA: TGTGCCAGCAGCTCGGGGGTCGGCTCTGAAGCTTTCTTT. The complete variable domain, with remaining parts taken from reference TRBV7-3 and TRBJ1-1, reads GAGVSQTPSNKVTEKGKYVELRCDPISGHTALYWYRQSLGQGPEFLIYFQGTGAADDSGLPNDRFFAVRPEGSVSTLKIQRTERGDSAVYLCASSSGVGSEAFFGQGTRLTVV.

The rearrangement links TRBV7-2 to TRBJ2-7, with D possibly TRBD2 on 6 matching bases. The CDR3 extends over 14 amino acids. Trimming shortened V by 3 bases and J by 4 bases, and 13 bases separated the two germline ends. Looked up from germline, CDR1 is SGHTA and CDR2 is FQGNSA. The CDR3 reads CASSFGTEVYEQYF. The CDR3 DNA sequence: TGTGCCAGCAGCTTCGGGACTGAGGTTTACGAGCAGTACTTC.

The rearrangement links TRBV9 to TRBJ2-3, with 8 bases matching TRBD2. Germline CDR1 and CDR2: SGDLS and YYNGEE. J gave up 0 bases and V 2 bases, and 2 bases lay outside the gene matches. This CDR3 spans 15 amino acids. The CDR3: CASSVQRGSTDTQYF. Written as DNA, the CDR3 is TGTGCCAGCAGCGTTCAGCGGGGGAGCACAGATACGCAGTATTTT.

The rearrangement joins TRBV2 to TRBJ2-2; 9 nucleotides line up with TRBD1. The CDR3 sequence is 15 residues long. V was clipped by 7 bases and J by 8 bases; unmatched bases: 11. The germline gives CDR1 SNHLY, CDR2 FYNNEI. The CDR3 reads CASTREGQGPGELFF. As DNA, the CDR3 is TGTGCCAGCACCCGAGAGGGACAGGGCCCAGGGGAGCTGTTTTTT.

V gene TRBV27 combines with J gene TRBJ1-5; TRBD1 matches at 8 bases. In germline, CDR1 is MNHEY, CDR2 SMNVEV (reference sequence). The CDR3 length is 15 residues. V trimming: 6 bases; J trimming: 5 bases; junction bases outside the gene matches: 9. The CDR3 nucleotides read TGTGCCAGCAGACCAGGACAGGGAACGTATCAGCCCCAGCATTTT. Its translation: CASRPGQGTYQPQHF.

This rearrangement joins TRBV2 to TRBJ2-7, with 7 bases lining up with TRBD1. This CDR3 is 15 amino acids long. After removal of 7 bases from V and 0 bases from J, the junction contained 9 bases not matched to a gene. CDR1 and CDR2 from the germline V gene are SNHLY and FYNNEI. The CDR3 bases are TGTGCCAGCAATGACAGGGCTGAAATCTCCTACGAGCAGTACTTC. Amino acid sequence: CASNDRAEISYEQYF. Based on the CDR3 plus reference TRBV2 and TRBJ2-7, the full variable domain is EPEVTQTPSHQVTQMGQEVILRCVPISNHLYFYWYRQILGQKVEFLVSFYNNEISEKSEIFDDQFSVERPDGSNFTLKIRSTKLEDSAMYFCASNDRAEISYEQYFGPGTRLTVT.

The J gene is TRBJ2-1, the V gene TRBV6-5; TRBD2 aligns across 10 bases. J gave up 10 bases and V 2 bases, and 8 bases lay outside the gene matches. Germline-derived CDR1 and CDR2 are MNHEY and SVGAGI. The CDR3 has 15 residues. The CDR3 sequence is CASSYPSGGAGEQFF. DNA of the CDR3: TGTGCCAGCAGTTACCCAAGCGGGGGGGCTGGAGAGCAGTTCTTC.

This chain joins TRBV5-1 and TRBJ1-1; TRBD1 might be the D (5 bases). Trimming cost V 6 bases and J 1 base, with 16 bases left between them. This CDR3 has 15 residues. Germline CDR1 is SGHRS and CDR2 is YFSETQ. CDR3 in amino acids: CASTHGGQGNTEAFF. The CDR3 DNA sequence: TGCGCCAGCACCCACGGTGGGCAGGGGAACACTGAAGCTTTCTTT.

The gene calls are TRBV28 and TRBJ2-7, with TRBD1 matching over 10 bases. Germline V gives CDR1 MDHEN, CDR2 SYDVKM. This CDR3 spans 15 amino acids. V shed 8 bases and J 5 bases; nucleotides not matched to a gene: 12. The DNA of the CDR3 is TGTGCCAGCGGGGCTCGGGGGACAGGGGCCCACGAGCAGTACTTC. It yields the protein CASGARGTGAHEQYF.

The genes are TRBV9 and TRBJ2-3; 7 nucleotides agree with TRBD1. The V gene end was trimmed by 4 bases and the J gene end by 4 bases; junction bases not matched to a gene: 12. The germline gives CDR1 SGDLS, CDR2 YYNGEE. The CDR3 length is 16 residues. The CDR3 loop is CASSSPGGFNPDTQYF. The CDR3 DNA reads TGTGCCAGCAGCTCTCCAGGGGGATTTAACCCAGATACGCAGTATTTT.

The V call is TRBV5-1, the J call TRBJ2-3; no firm D call. V was trimmed by 1 base and J by 6 bases, leaving 15 bases between them. This CDR3 is built from 15 residues. The V gene's germline CDR1 is SGHRS and CDR2 YFSETQ. The CDR3 DNA sequence: TGCGCCAGCAGCTTGATAGCCTCCCGCAGCGATACGCAGTATTTT. This encodes CASSLIASRSDTQYF.

For the CDR3, the DNA is TGTGCCAGCAGCGCCCAGAGGGACAATATAATAATGAACACTGAAGCTTTCTTT. The encoded protein is CASSAQRDNIIMNTEAFF. The rearrangement joins TRBV7-8 to TRBJ1-1, with a possible D match to TRBD1 (6 bases). V was cut by 5 bases and J by 0 bases, with 22 bases left in between. CDR1 and CDR2 (germline): SGHVS, FQNEAQ. CDR3 size: 18 residues.

This clone showed up just once. V usage is TRBV6-5 and J usage is TRBJ1-2; D is perhaps TRBD1 (6 bases). From germline, CDR1 is MNHEY and CDR2 SVGAGI. The CDR3 extends over 13 amino acids. V lost 3 bases to trimming and J lost 8 bases, with 13 bases between them. The CDR3 is CASSYGGAYGYTF. In DNA, the CDR3 is TGTGCCAGCAGTTATGGGGGGGCGTACGGCTACACCTTC.

The chain recombines TRBV7-9 with TRBJ1-1; the match to TRBD1 covers 12 bases. Germline CDR1 and CDR2: SEHNR and FQNEAQ (reference sequence). Trimming took 5 bases from V and 6 from J; bases not matched to a gene: 4. There are 14 residues in the CDR3. CDR3 sequence: CASSPGQGAPEAFF. CDR3 bases: TGTGCCAGCAGCCCGGGACAGGGGGCTCCTGAAGCTTTCTTT.

This chain links TRBV9 with TRBJ2-3; 9 bases are a match to TRBD2. The CDR3 runs to 17 residues. Germline lookup yields CDR1 SGDLS and CDR2 YYNGEE. Germline trimming cut 0 bases from V and 1 base from J; bases unmatched to any gene: 6. The CDR3 reads CASSVGGSGGGTDTQYF. The CDR3 nucleotides are TGTGCCAGCAGCGTAGGCGGTAGCGGGGGAGGCACAGATACGCAGTATTTT.

This chain joins TRBV5-1 and TRBJ2-7, with no clear D. V was trimmed by 1 base and J by 7 bases, leaving 12 bases between them. Germline V gene data show CDR1 as SGHRS and CDR2 as YFSETQ. This CDR3 is built from 13 residues. The CDR3 sequence is CASSLSGYREQYF. Written as DNA, the CDR3 is TGCGCCAGCAGCTTGTCAGGTTATAGAGAGCAGTACTTC.

V and J are TRBV18 and TRBJ2-3, with 11 bases fitting TRBD2. V was clipped by 0 bases and J by 6 bases; unmatched bases: 5. The germline V gene encodes CDR1 KGHSH and CDR2 LQKENI. The CDR3 totals 16 residues. The CDR3: CASSPPGLAARDTQYF. The CDR3 bases are TGTGCCAGCTCACCACCGGGACTAGCGGCAAGGGATACGCAGTATTTT.